This TCR beta chain was sequenced during a study of metastatic and nonmetastatic thyroid tumors. This CDR3 is built from 14 residues. Trimming shortened V by 4 bases and J by 2 bases, and 9 bases separated the two germline ends. From germline, CDR1 is MDHEN and CDR2 SYDVKM. No treatment had been given to any patient before thyroid surgery. Authors' processing steps: A classifier for distant metastasis in papillary thyroid cancer was constructed using CDR3 differences observed across clinicopathological groups. TCRdb called clones again from the PCR reads with MiXCR. In this record, the V and J calls reflect TCRdb's handling and not the investigators' own analysis. The sample holds more than 35,000 clones, about 18% seen once.

The sequence was obtained from a male donor with papillary thyroid cancer or a benign thyroid nodule (not recorded which). Some clones in this sample may be carry-over from other donors' samples. The sample consisted of blood. The chain is built from TRBV28 and TRBJ2-1, with D unresolved. The CDR3 spells CASSSEVAYNEQFF. Here the CDR3 DNA reads TGTGCCAGCAGTTCCGAGGTGGCCTACAATGAGCAGTTCTTC.